Below are 19 T cell receptor beta chains sequenced from a single sample in a study of tumor-infiltrating lymphocytes in oesophageal squamous cell carcinoma. A single record per CDR3 protein comes from TCRdb applying MiXCR to the PCR reads. The sample lists roughly 20,000 distinct CDR3 sequences; about 35% were seen once. The sample comprised esophageal tumor tissue. The receptors here all came from a male donor with esophageal squamous cell carcinoma.

V usage is TRBV25-1 and J usage is TRBJ2-7; 8 bases map to TRBD2. V lost 1 base, J lost 3 bases, and 11 bases stayed unmatched. The CDR3 is made up of 17 amino acids. Germline V gene sequence: CDR1 MGHDK, CDR2 SYGVNS. The CDR3 DNA sequence: TGTGCCAGCAGTGAATTCCTCCCGGGCGGGAGGATCTACGAGCAGTACTTC. Protein sequence: CASSEFLPGGRIYEQYF.

At least ten counts were recorded for this clonotype. The V and J genes are TRBV28 and TRBJ2-7; D is unresolved. V was shortened by 8 bases and J by 10 bases, with 27 bases between the two germline ends. This CDR3 comprises 15 residues. In germline, CDR1 is MDHEN, CDR2 SYDVKM. The CDR3 is CASSQTLSHNGPQYF. The DNA of the CDR3 is TGTGCCAGCTCACAAACCCTCTCCCATAACGGTCCCCAGTACTTC.

This clonotype has only a few counts. The J gene is TRBJ2-1, the V gene TRBV5-5; D is unresolved. This CDR3 region has 12 residues. Germline lookup yields CDR1 SGHKS and CDR2 YYEKEE (reference sequence). Trimming took off 4 bases at V and 5 bases at J, with 7 bases between the two ends. CDR3 nucleotides: TGTGCCAGCAGCCGATCAGACAATGAGCAGTTCTTC. It encodes CASSRSDNEQFF.

The CDR3 here is CASSALGTSYNEQFF. In nucleotides, the CDR3 is TGTGCCAGCAGCGCCCTGGGCACGTCCTACAATGAGCAGTTCTTC. The V and J genes are TRBV3-1 and TRBJ2-1; no firm D call. The CDR3 has 15 amino acids. Trimming took 5 bases from V and 1 from J, leaving 12 bases between them. Germline CDR1 LGHDT, CDR2 YNNKEL (reference sequence).

By its share, this clonotype is medium-sized. The chain uses TRBV28 and TRBJ2-5; 9 bases are shared with TRBD2. The junction had 2 bases not matched to a gene; V was cut back by 9 bases and J by 9 bases. This CDR3 comprises 10 residues. CDR1 and CDR2 from the germline V gene are MDHEN and SYDVKM. The chain's CDR3 is CASSGSSQYF. The CDR3 DNA follows: TGTGCCAGTAGCGGGAGTTCCCAGTACTTC.

In this sample, this clonotype turned up many times. The limits of the CDR3 on the DNA are not certain, so only TCRdb's listed CDR3 is given. This chain links TRBV28 with TRBJ2-6; the D call in the table, TRBD2, was not verified against the DNA. Germline assignment: CDR1 MDHEN and CDR2 SYDVKM. The CDR3 spans 17 residues, counting both ends. The CDR3 sequence is CASSLGPALGLWLHLRF.

Within the sample, this clonotype is medium-sized (0.01 to 0.1%). The V call is TRBV10-2, the J call TRBJ1-2; TRBD1 matches at 11 bases. The V gene end was trimmed by 5 bases and the J gene end by 5 bases; junction bases not matched to a gene: 10. CDR1 WSHSY and CDR2 SAAADI come from the germline V gene. The CDR3 covers 16 residues. DNA of the CDR3: TGCGCCAGCAGTACTGCCACCGGACAGGGGGCATATGGCTACACCTTC. Its translation: CASSTATGQGAYGYTF.

Details on this clonotype: The CDR3 carries no conserved terminal phenylalanine or tryptophan, so it likely arises from a read error. No DNA is shown, since the ends of the CDR3 on it are uncertain; the CDR3 is the one TCRdb lists. The chain combines TRBV25-1 with TRBJ2-6; the D call of TRBD1 is as the table states it, not checked on the DNA. Germline V lookup: CDR1 MGHDK, CDR2 SYGVNS. The CDR3 spans 14 amino acids, including both terminal residues. This CDR3 is CASRDRGNGYTFGS.

This clonotype was counted at least ten times. CDR3 nucleotides: TGTGCCAGCAGTTATGGGCCCCCTGGAACTGACGTCTCCTACGAGCAGTACTTC. This translates into CASSYGPPGTDVSYEQYF. V and J are TRBV6-1 and TRBJ2-7, with D unclear. Between the trimmed V and J ends, which lost 5 bases and 0 bases, there was a span of 23 bases. The CDR3 covers 18 residues. Germline CDR1 is MNHNS and CDR2 is SASEGT.

This clonotype was detected ten times or more. A much more abundant neighbour one base away suggests this may be a read error. The chain is built from TRBV7-2 and TRBJ2-7; maybe TRBD2 (6 bases). CDR1 is SGHTA, CDR2 FQGNSA, per germline. CDR3 size: 16 residues. V gave up 0 bases and J gave up 7 bases, with 19 bases separating them. In DNA, the CDR3 is TGTGCCAGCAGCTTAGCGAATAGCGGAACCTACAATGAGCAGTACTTC. Encoded protein: CASSLANSGTYNEQYF.

Notes on this clonotype: This is likely a read error, given that the CDR3 carries no conserved phenylalanine or tryptophan at its end. The DNA is omitted, as the CDR3 cannot be located on it reliably, and the CDR3 follows TCRdb's listing. CDR3 loop: CASSYGATPPTSSTSGQ. This rearrangement joins TRBV6-2 or TRBV6-3 to TRBJ1-1; TRBD1, as called in the table, went unchecked against the DNA. The CDR3 is 17 amino acids in total, end residues counted. The V gene's germline CDR1 is MNHEY and CDR2 SVGEGT.

The sample holds many counts of this clonotype. Being one base from a much bigger clone, this may be a read error. The chain links TRBV6-1 to TRBJ2-7; D ambiguous. The J call is in doubt because the DNA end fits TRBJ2-1 better. Germline CDR1 reads MNHNS; CDR2 reads SASEGT. This CDR3 is 11 amino acids long. The CDR3 sequence is CASSVNYEQFF. Written as DNA, the CDR3 is TGTGCCAGCAGCGTGAACTACGAGCAGTTCTTC.

The chain is built from TRBV20-1 and TRBJ2-1; 8 positions match TRBD1. The J call may be mistaken, given a closer DNA end match to TRBJ2-7. Germline V gene lookup returns CDR1 DFQATT and CDR2 SNEGSKA (reference sequence). This CDR3 is built from 14 residues. The CDR3 DNA sequence: TGCAGTGCTCTACGAGGGACAGGAATCGACGAGCAGTACTTC. Translation gives CSALRGTGIDEQYF.

On this clonotype itself: A single base separates this from a much larger clone, so it may be a read error. The chain employs TRBV24-1 and TRBJ2-1; a possible D gene is TRBD2 (5 bases). This CDR3 is built from 20 residues. The germline V gene has CDR1 KGHDR and CDR2 SFDVKD. The chain's CDR3 is CVTSDLPSNPTGSSYNEQFF. CDR3 bases: TGTGTCACCAGTGATTTACCATCAAACCCGACGGGGAGCTCCTACAATGAGCAGTTCTTC.

On this clonotype itself: The missing conserved phenylalanine or tryptophan at the end of this CDR3 makes a read error likely. The limits of the CDR3 on the DNA are not certain, so only TCRdb's listed CDR3 is given. V is TRBV5-1 and J is TRBJ2-1; TRBD1 is the table's D call and was not checked against the DNA. The V gene's germline CDR1 is SGHRS and CDR2 YFSETQ. The CDR3 sequence runs 18 residues, both termini included. This CDR3 is CATHPGGNPHSYGYTFGS.

This clonotype showed up many times. V is TRBV27 and J is TRBJ1-2; D is perhaps TRBD1 (5 bases). The ends were cut back, 2 bases at V and 0 bases at J, with 7 bases in the middle. The CDR3 contains 14 residues. Germline loops: CDR1 MNHEY, CDR2 SMNVEV (reference sequence). The CDR3 loop reads CASSLTGPNYGYTF. The CDR3 DNA sequence: TGTGCCAGCAGTTTAACAGGACCTAACTATGGCTACACCTTC.

This sequence joins TRBV4-2 and TRBJ2-1; TRBD2 aligns across 9 bases. CDR1 and CDR2 (germline): LGHNA, YNFKEQ. The CDR3 extends over 16 amino acids. The ends lost 2 bases at V and 7 bases at J; junction bases unmatched: 9. The CDR3 protein is CASSQTSSGIENEQFF. The CDR3 DNA follows: TGTGCCAGCAGCCAAACGTCTAGCGGGATTGAAAATGAGCAGTTCTTC.

Note on this clonotype: No conserved phenylalanine or tryptophan is present at the end of the CDR3, so a read error is the likely explanation. No DNA is shown, since the ends of the CDR3 on it are uncertain; the CDR3 is the one TCRdb lists. V and J are TRBV7-2 and TRBJ2-7. The CDR3 spans 17 amino acids, including both terminal residues. CDR1 is SGHTA and CDR2 is FQGNSA in the germline V gene. CDR3 protein: CASSLGLPSLYGYTFGS.

As concerns this clonotype: No conserved phenylalanine or tryptophan ends this CDR3, so it is likely a read error. It is unclear where the CDR3 begins or ends on the DNA, so no DNA is shown, and the CDR3 is as TCRdb lists it. The chain uses TRBV18 and TRBJ2-3; TRBD2 reflects the table's D call only, with no check against the DNA. The CDR3 totals 16 residues, both ends included. Germline V gene data show CDR1 as KGHSH and CDR2 as LQKENI. The CDR3 is CASSPDQHNYGYTFGP.